One and the same sample provided the 10 T cell receptor beta chains below, sequenced in a study of T-cell reconstitution after alpha-beta-depleted transplantation in children. It was with unique molecular identifiers that the TCRbeta library was prepared. TCRdb called the PCR reads again in MiXCR, with one record for every CDR3 protein. The sample includes roughly 570,000 distinct CDR3 sequences, roughly 27% of them seen just once. The sample in question was PBMCs, obtained before TCRalphabeta/CD19-depleted stem cell transplant. The receptors shown here come from a boy in the first two years of life with Wiskott-Aldrich syndrome, due to receive a stem cell transplant.

This clonotype was observed a handful of times. J is TRBJ2-1 and V is TRBV9, with D unclear. V lost 0 bases, J lost 1 base, and 11 bases lay in between. Germline V gene sequence: CDR1 SGDLS, CDR2 YYNGEE. The CDR3 loop spans 16 amino acids. The CDR3 sequence is CASSVVWGGSYNEQFF. CDR3 in DNA: TGTGCCAGCAGCGTAGTTTGGGGTGGTTCCTACAATGAGCAGTTCTTC.

The sample holds a few counts of this clonotype. This chain joins TRBV7-9 and TRBJ2-7, with 10 positions matching TRBD2. Germline V CDR1 and CDR2: SEHNR, FQNEAQ (reference sequence). The CDR3 contains 12 residues. The V gene end was trimmed by 10 bases and the J gene end by 6 bases; junction bases not matched to a gene: 6. CDR3 in amino acids: CATRASGSEQYF. CDR3 bases: TGTGCCACTCGGGCTAGCGGGAGCGAGCAGTACTTC.

This clonotype was counted between two and nine times. The rearrangement uses TRBV28 and TRBJ2-1; TRBD1 matches 7 bases. The CDR3 sequence is 15 residues long. The V and J ends lost 6 bases and 0 bases, in that order; junction bases with no gene match: 5. Germline assignment: CDR1 MDHEN and CDR2 SYDVKM. CDR3 coding DNA: TGTGCCAGCAGCCCCGGACAGGACTCCTACAATGAGCAGTTCTTC. This encodes CASSPGQDSYNEQFF.

V usage is TRBV7-2 and J usage is TRBJ1-5; D remains ambiguous. The CDR3 length is 13 residues. Trimming took 5 bases from V and 0 from J, leaving 5 bases between them. Germline V gene data show CDR1 as SGHTA and CDR2 as FQGNSA. CDR3 nucleotides: TGTGCCAGCAGCCCCTTTAGCAATCAGCCCCAGCATTTT. Amino acid sequence: CASSPFSNQPQHF.

This clonotype turned up a few times. The J gene is TRBJ2-7, the V gene TRBV3-1, with D possibly being TRBD2 (6 bases). V gave up 3 bases and J gave up 9 bases, with 12 bases separating them. Germline assignment: CDR1 LGHDT and CDR2 YNNKEL (reference sequence). This CDR3 comprises 12 residues. CDR3 amino acids: CASSHPGAGQYF. CDR3 DNA sequence: TGTGCCAGCAGCCACCCGGGAGCGGGGCAGTACTTC.

This sequence joins TRBV12-3 or TRBV12-4 and TRBJ2-6; D gene uncertain. This CDR3 contains 15 residues. Trimming cost V 6 bases and J 2 bases, with 11 bases left between them. Here the CDR3 reads CASSATSAGANVLTF. Here the CDR3 DNA reads TGTGCCAGCAGCGCCACATCGGCTGGGGCCAACGTCCTGACTTTC.

The rearrangement links TRBV9 to TRBJ2-3; TRBD1 agrees at 8 bases. J lost 3 bases, V lost 4 bases, and 13 bases had no gene match. Germline V gene sequence: CDR1 SGDLS, CDR2 YYNGEE. This CDR3 is 17 amino acids long. The CDR3 loop is CASSRGQGADRTDTQYF. DNA for the CDR3: TGTGCCAGCAGCAGGGGGCAGGGGGCGGATAGGACAGATACGCAGTATTTT.

The chain joins TRBV5-1 to TRBJ2-1; the D is unclear. Between the trimmed V and J ends, which lost 1 base and 3 bases, there was a span of 11 bases. The CDR3 runs to 15 residues. Germline CDR1 is SGHRS and CDR2 is YFSETQ. In nucleotides, the CDR3 is TGCGCCAGCAGCTTGCTCAGTCGGATCTACAATGAGCAGTTCTTC. This translates into CASSLLSRIYNEQFF. The variable domain in full, with the rest retrieved from reference TRBV5-1 and TRBJ2-1, is KAGVTQTPRYLIKTRGQQVTLSCSPISGHRSVSWYQQTPGQGLQFLFEYFSETQRNKGNFPGRFSGRQFSNSRSEMNVSTLELGDSALYLCASSLLSRIYNEQFFGPGTRLTVL.

The V and J genes are TRBV20-1 and TRBJ2-5; D is ambiguous. V lost 3 bases, J lost 4 bases, and 9 bases lay in between. This CDR3 has 12 residues. In germline, CDR1 is DFQATT, CDR2 SNEGSKA (reference sequence). Here the CDR3 reads CSARYGGETQYF. The CDR3 DNA is TGCAGTGCTAGGTATGGTGGAGAGACCCAGTACTTC.

This clonotype was picked up a small number of times. The chain uses TRBV5-1 and TRBJ2-7; D is possibly TRBD2 (5 bases). The CDR3 sequence is 14 residues long. From germline, CDR1 is SGHRS and CDR2 YFSETQ. V was trimmed by 0 bases and J by 6 bases, leaving 13 bases between them. This chain's CDR3 is CASSLDLLVAEQYF. For the CDR3, the DNA is TGCGCCAGCAGCTTGGATCTACTAGTTGCCGAGCAGTACTTC.